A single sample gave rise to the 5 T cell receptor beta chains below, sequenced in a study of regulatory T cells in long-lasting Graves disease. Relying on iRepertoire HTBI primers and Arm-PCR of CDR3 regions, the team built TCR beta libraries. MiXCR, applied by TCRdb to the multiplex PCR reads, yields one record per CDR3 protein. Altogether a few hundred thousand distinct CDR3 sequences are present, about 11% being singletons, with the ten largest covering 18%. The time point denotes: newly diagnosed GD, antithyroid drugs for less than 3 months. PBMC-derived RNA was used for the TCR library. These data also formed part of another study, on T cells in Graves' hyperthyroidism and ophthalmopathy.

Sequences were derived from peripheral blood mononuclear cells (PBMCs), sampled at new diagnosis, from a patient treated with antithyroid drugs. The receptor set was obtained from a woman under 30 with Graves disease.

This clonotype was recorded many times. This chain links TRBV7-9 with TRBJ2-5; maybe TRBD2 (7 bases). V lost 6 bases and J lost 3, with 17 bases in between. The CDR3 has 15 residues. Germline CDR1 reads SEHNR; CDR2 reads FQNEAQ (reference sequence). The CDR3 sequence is CASSPGQLAKETQYF. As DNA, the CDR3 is TGTGCCAGCAGTCCGGGACAACTAGCGAAAGAGACCCAGTACTTC.

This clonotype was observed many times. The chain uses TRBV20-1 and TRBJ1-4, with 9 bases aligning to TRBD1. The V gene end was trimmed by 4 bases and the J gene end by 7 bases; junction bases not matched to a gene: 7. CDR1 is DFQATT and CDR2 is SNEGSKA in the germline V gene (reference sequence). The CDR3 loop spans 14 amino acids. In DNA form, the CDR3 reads TGCAGTGCTACCCAGGACAGGGGCGGTGAAAAACTGTTTTTT. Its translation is CSATQDRGGEKLFF.

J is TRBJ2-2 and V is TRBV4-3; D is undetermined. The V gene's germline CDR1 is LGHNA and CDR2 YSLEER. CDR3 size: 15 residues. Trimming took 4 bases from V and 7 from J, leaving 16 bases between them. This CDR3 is CASSPRRVYIGELFF. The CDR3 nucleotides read TGCGCCAGCAGCCCACGAAGGGTTTACATCGGGGAGCTGTTTTTT.

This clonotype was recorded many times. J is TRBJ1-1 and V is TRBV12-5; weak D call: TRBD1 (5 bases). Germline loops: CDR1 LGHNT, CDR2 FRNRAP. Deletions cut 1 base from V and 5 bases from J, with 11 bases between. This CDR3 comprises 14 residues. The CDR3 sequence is CASGLGTTATEAFF. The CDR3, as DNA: TGTGCTAGTGGTTTGGGAACGACAGCAACTGAAGCTTTCTTT. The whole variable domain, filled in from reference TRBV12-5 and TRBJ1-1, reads DARVTQTPRHKVTEMGQEVTMRCQPILGHNTVFWYRQTMMQGLELLAYFRNRAPLDDSGMPKDRFSAEMPDATLATLKIQPSEPRDSAVYFCASGLGTTATEAFFGQGTRLTVV.

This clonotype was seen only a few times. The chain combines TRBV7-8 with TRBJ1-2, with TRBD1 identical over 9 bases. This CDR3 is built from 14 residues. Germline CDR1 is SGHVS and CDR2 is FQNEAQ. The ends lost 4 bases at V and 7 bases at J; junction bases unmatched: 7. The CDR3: CASSSLGTGFGYTF. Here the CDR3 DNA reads TGTGCCAGCAGCTCGCTCGGGACAGGGTTTGGCTACACCTTC.